These 32 T cell receptor beta chains share one sample of origin, sequenced in a study. Each CDR3 protein gets one entry after TCRdb re-called the 5' RACE reads with MiXCR. The sample has some 60,000 distinct CDR3 sequences; roughly 30% are singletons. Sequencing input: tumor-infiltrating naive CD4+ T cells sorted from the breast tumor. Noted subset: naive CD4+ T cells, CD4+CD45RA+CD25-. The receptor set was obtained from a female donor with breast cancer.

In its sample, this clonotype was seen a few times. The rearrangement links TRBV20-1 to TRBJ2-7; D possibly corresponds to TRBD1 (7 bases). V lost 3 bases and J lost 5, with 17 bases in between. Germline CDR1 and CDR2: DFQATT and SNEGSKA (reference sequence). This CDR3 spans 14 amino acids. As DNA, the CDR3 is TGCAGTGCTAGCATACAGGGGAGGATTCACGAGCAGTACTTC. Protein sequence: CSASIQGRIHEQYF.

The J gene is TRBJ1-1, the V gene TRBV5-1, with 10 bases identical to TRBD1. From germline, CDR1 is SGHRS and CDR2 YFSETQ. Germline trimming cut 4 bases from V and 3 bases from J; bases unmatched to any gene: 6. The CDR3 sequence is 15 residues long. The CDR3 is CASSLGTGVYTEAFF. As DNA, the CDR3 is TGCGCCAGCAGCCTCGGGACAGGGGTTTACACTGAAGCTTTCTTT.

The rearrangement links TRBV2 to TRBJ2-1; 13 bases are shared with TRBD2. The J segment lost 12 bases and the V segment lost 6 bases, leaving 5 bases of the junction unmatched. The CDR3 spans 13 residues. Germline lookup yields CDR1 SNHLY and CDR2 FYNNEI. CDR3 protein: CASRLAGGLWQFF. The CDR3 region has the DNA TGTGCCAGCAGACTAGCGGGGGGGCTTTGGCAGTTCTTC. The whole variable domain, remainder taken from reference TRBV2 and TRBJ2-1, is EPEVTQTPSHQVTQMGQEVILRCVPISNHLYFYWYRQILGQKVEFLVSFYNNEISEKSEIFDDQFSVERPDGSNFTLKIRSTKLEDSAMYFCASRLAGGLWQFFGPGTRLTVL.

The chain is built from TRBV4-3 and TRBJ2-7; D not certain. Germline V gene sequence: CDR1 LGHNA, CDR2 YSLEER. This CDR3 comprises 13 residues. Trimming cost V 2 bases and J 0 bases, with 5 bases left between them. The CDR3 here is CASSQYFSYEQYF. CDR3 sequence (DNA): TGCGCCAGCAGCCAATATTTCTCCTACGAGCAGTACTTC.

Details on this clonotype: Just one base apart from a much larger clone, this may be a read error. The V gene is TRBV7-8, the J gene TRBJ2-6; a possible D gene is TRBD2 (6 bases). This CDR3 is built from 18 residues. The germline gives CDR1 SGHVS, CDR2 FQNEAQ. The CDR3 protein is CASGLGGVDFSGANVLTF. The CDR3 coding sequence is TGTGCCAGCGGCTTAGGAGGGGTTGATTTCTCTGGGGCCAACGTCCTGACTTTC.

There are a few counts of this clonotype. The chain carries TRBV6-6 and TRBJ2-5, with D tentatively TRBD1 (6 bases). Germline V gene lookup returns CDR1 MNHNY and CDR2 SVGAGI (reference sequence). This CDR3 spans 17 amino acids. The V end was cut by 7 bases, the J end by 2 bases, with 23 bases between. The CDR3 DNA reads as TGTGCCAGCACTCACCGGATTTTGGGGGCGACACAAGAGACCCAGTACTTC. This sequence encodes CASTHRILGATQETQYF.

In its sample, this clonotype was seen many times. The chain carries TRBV9 and TRBJ2-4; 8 bases fit TRBD2. This CDR3 spans 14 amino acids. Germline trimming cut 2 bases from V and 8 bases from J; bases unmatched to any gene: 6. Looked up from germline, CDR1 is SGDLS and CDR2 is YYNGEE. The CDR3 DNA is TGTGCCAGCAGCGTCGTAAGCGGGAGTGACATTCAGTACTTC. Amino acids: CASSVVSGSDIQYF.

V and J are TRBV5-5 and TRBJ2-1; maybe TRBD2 (6 bases). CDR1 is SGHKS and CDR2 is YYEKEE in the germline V gene (reference sequence). This CDR3 spans 16 amino acids. Trimming shortened V by 1 base and J by 4 bases, and 15 bases separated the two germline ends. CDR3 region: CASSLSPGVRYNEQFF. In DNA, the CDR3 is TGTGCCAGCAGCTTGTCCCCGGGAGTGAGGTACAATGAGCAGTTCTTC.

The J gene is TRBJ2-3, the V gene TRBV5-5, with a possible D match to TRBD2 (5 bases). Trimming took off 4 bases at V and 2 bases at J, with 11 bases between the two ends. Germline lookup yields CDR1 SGHKS and CDR2 YYEKEE (reference sequence). The CDR3 runs 14 residues. Here the CDR3 DNA reads TGTGCCAGCAGCCAACGGGGTGACACAGATACGCAGTATTTT. The encoded protein is CASSQRGDTDTQYF.

The gene calls are TRBV20-1 and TRBJ2-1; 8 bases are shared with TRBD2. The V gene's germline CDR1 is DFQATT and CDR2 SNEGSKA (reference sequence). Trimming removed 6 bases from V and 2 bases from J; junction bases left unmatched: 6. The CDR3 extends over 14 amino acids. The CDR3 spells CSALRGATYNEQFF. The CDR3 region has the DNA TGCAGTGCATTGCGGGGGGCCACCTACAATGAGCAGTTCTTC.

The chain recombines TRBV5-1 with TRBJ2-1; TRBD2 matches 11 bases. With 4 bases clipped from V and 9 bases from J, the junction kept 12 bases outside the gene matches. Germline CDR1 is SGHRS and CDR2 is YFSETQ. CDR3 length: 16 residues. The CDR3 sequence is CASSTGTSGGGGEQFF. CDR3 bases: TGCGCCAGCAGCACCGGGACTAGCGGAGGGGGAGGTGAGCAGTTCTTC.

On this clonotype itself: The germline gene is not matched at one end of the junction; a read error may be the cause. The chain employs TRBV15 and TRBJ2-5, with D unresolved. Germline lookup yields CDR1 LNHNV and CDR2 YYDKDF (reference sequence). This CDR3 spans 14 amino acids. CDR3 region: CATSRDHPQETQCF. CDR3 sequence (DNA): TGTGCCACCAGCAGAGACCATCCCCAAGAGACCCAGTGCTTC.

The V gene is TRBV5-1, the J gene TRBJ2-7; D is undetermined. Germline V CDR1 and CDR2: SGHRS, YFSETQ. Trimming left V 0 bases short and J 0 bases short, with 7 bases between. The CDR3 extends over 14 amino acids. The CDR3 reads CASSLVVSSYEQYF. Here the CDR3 DNA reads TGCGCCAGCAGCTTGGTAGTTAGCTCCTACGAGCAGTACTTC.

This clonotype has at least ten counts. The V and J genes are TRBV6-6 and TRBJ1-6; 10 bases align to TRBD1. Trimming removed 2 bases from V and 8 bases from J; junction bases left unmatched: 3. Germline CDR1 is MNHNY and CDR2 is SVGAGI (reference sequence). The CDR3 runs 15 residues. The CDR3 nucleotides are TGTGCCAGCAGTTACGAGACAGGGGGCGATTCACCCCTCCACTTT. Translation: CASSYETGGDSPLHF.

Notes on this clonotype: A much larger clone sits a single nucleotide away, making a read error possible. V and J are TRBV28 and TRBJ1-6; D not resolved. Trimming shortened V by 5 bases and J by 11 bases, and 16 bases separated the two germline ends. The CDR3 extends over 14 amino acids. CDR1 is MDHEN and CDR2 is SYDVKM in the germline V gene. The DNA for the CDR3 is TGTGCCAGCAGTCTAGTTCCTGAAAATCCACCCCTCCACTTT. It encodes CASSLVPENPPLHF.

This chain joins TRBV5-1 and TRBJ1-5, with 8 bases aligning to TRBD1. J was trimmed by 7 bases and V by 2 bases; bases with no gene match: 5. Germline CDR1 SGHRS, CDR2 YFSETQ. This CDR3 is 14 amino acids long. The CDR3 region has the DNA TGCGCCAGCAGCTTTACAGGGGGAGAGCAGCCCCAGCATTTT. This gives the protein CASSFTGGEQPQHF. The variable domain in full, with the rest retrieved from reference TRBV5-1 and TRBJ1-5, is KAGVTQTPRYLIKTRGQQVTLSCSPISGHRSVSWYQQTPGQGLQFLFEYFSETQRNKGNFPGRFSGRQFSNSRSEMNVSTLELGDSALYLCASSFTGGEQPQHFGDGTRLSIL.

The sample holds many counts of this clonotype. V usage is TRBV20-1 and J usage is TRBJ2-3; D is uncertain. The CDR3 loop spans 15 amino acids. V lost 3 bases to trimming and J lost 6 bases, with 19 bases between them. Germline V lookup: CDR1 DFQATT, CDR2 SNEGSKA (reference sequence). CDR3 DNA: TGCAGTGCTAGGTTGAGCTCCCAGCCTTGGGATACGCAGTATTTT. This gives the protein CSARLSSQPWDTQYF.

V gene TRBV5-1 combines with J gene TRBJ2-3; D may be TRBD2 (6 bases). CDR1 SGHRS and CDR2 YFSETQ come from the germline V gene. This CDR3 comprises 15 residues. V lost 0 bases and J lost 1, with 9 bases in between. CDR3 DNA: TGCGCCAGCAGCTTGGAGGAGGGGCGCACAGATACGCAGTATTTT. This encodes CASSLEEGRTDTQYF.

This clonotype was counted between two and nine times. The chain is built from TRBV28 and TRBJ1-2; D gene ambiguous. V was pared by 9 bases and J by 1 base, with 6 bases between. CDR3 length: 11 residues. Germline-derived CDR1 and CDR2 are MDHEN and SYDVKM. The DNA for the CDR3 is TGTGCCAGTAGGATTAACTATGGCTACACCTTC. Translation: CASRINYGYTF.

The sample holds a few counts of this clonotype. The genes are TRBV6-6 and TRBJ1-4, with D possibly being TRBD1 (6 bases). The germline gives CDR1 MNHNY, CDR2 SVGAGI (reference sequence). The CDR3 is 17 amino acids. V was clipped by 2 bases and J by 5 bases, with 18 bases between them. CDR3 region: CASSYPPGGGPNEKLFF. The CDR3 bases are TGTGCCAGCAGTTACCCTCCCGGGGGGGGCCCAAATGAAAAACTGTTTTTT.

A remark on this clonotype: This may stem from a read error, because a much larger clone lies one nucleotide away. The chain combines TRBV5-1 with TRBJ1-1; perhaps TRBD1 as D (5 bases). This CDR3 is built from 14 residues. CDR1 is SGHRS, CDR2 YFSETQ, per germline. The CDR3 protein is CTSSRDSQNTEAFF. For the CDR3, the DNA is TGCACCAGCAGCCGAGACAGTCAGAACACTGAAGCTTTCTTT. The variable domain in full, completed from reference TRBV5-1 and TRBJ1-1, reads KAGVTQTPRYLIKTRGQQVTLSCSPISGHRSVSWYQQTPGQGLQFLFEYFSETQRNKGNFPGRFSGRQFSNSRSEMNVSTLELGDSALYLCTSSRDSQNTEAFFGQGTRLTVV.

In this sample, this clonotype turned up a few times. This rearrangement joins TRBV20-1 to TRBJ1-6, with D possibly matching TRBD1 (6 bases). Germline-derived CDR1 and CDR2 are DFQATT and SNEGSKA (reference sequence). The CDR3 runs to 16 residues. The V end was cut by 3 bases, the J end by 4 bases, with 16 bases between. CDR3 in amino acids: CSASGTGIPYNSPLHF. For the CDR3, the DNA is TGCAGTGCTAGCGGAACAGGGATTCCTTATAATTCACCCCTCCACTTT.

This clonotype was seen at least ten times. This chain joins TRBV5-1 and TRBJ2-5; tentative D call: TRBD2 (5 bases). The germline V gene has CDR1 SGHRS and CDR2 YFSETQ. CDR3 length: 14 amino acids. V shed 0 bases and J shed 1 base, with 7 bases lying between them. The DNA for the CDR3 is TGCGCCAGCAGCTTGGAAGGACTCCAAGAGACCCAGTACTTC. As protein: CASSLEGLQETQYF.

J is TRBJ2-2 and V is TRBV11-3; D gene ambiguous. The V gene's germline CDR1 is SGHNT and CDR2 YENEEA. This CDR3 spans 17 amino acids. V gave up 1 base and J gave up 5 bases, with 17 bases separating them. The CDR3 DNA is TGTGCCAGCAGCTTAGCGTGGTCCGGTCGCCAAACCGGGGAGCTGTTTTTT. This sequence encodes CASSLAWSGRQTGELFF.

This clonotype was seen more than once but under ten times. J is TRBJ1-1 and V is TRBV20-1; possible D gene TRBD1, 5 bases. The CDR3 has 14 amino acids. CDR1 is DFQATT, CDR2 SNEGSKA, per germline (reference sequence). Trimming left V 5 bases short and J 0 bases short, with 13 bases between. Here the CDR3 reads CSAHQGAMNTEAFF. The CDR3 DNA follows: TGCAGTGCTCATCAAGGGGCGATGAACACTGAAGCTTTCTTT.

As concerns this clonotype: The junction and the germline gene differ at one end; a read error may be behind it. This chain links TRBV6-1 with TRBJ2-6; tentative D call: TRBD2 (5 bases). Germline V gene sequence: CDR1 MNHNS, CDR2 SASEGT. CDR3 length: 16 residues. Written as DNA, the CDR3 is TGTGCCGGCAGTGAAACCCGCCCGGGGGGGGCCAACGTCCTGACTTTC. This translates into CAGSETRPGGANVLTF.

This clonotype was counted a few times. The chain is built from TRBV5-6 and TRBJ2-5; either TRBD1 or TRBD2 may fit D (5 bases each). The CDR3 spans 15 residues. Trimming left V 4 bases short and J 0 bases short, with 13 bases between. The germline V gene has CDR1 SGHDT and CDR2 YYEEEE. CDR3 loop: CASSATGPNQETQYF. CDR3 nucleotides: TGTGCCAGCAGCGCGACGGGACCGAACCAAGAGACCCAGTACTTC.

This clonotype was seen a few times. V usage is TRBV4-1 and J usage is TRBJ1-5, with D possibly matching TRBD1 (6 bases). V was trimmed by 3 bases and J by 3 bases, leaving 9 bases between them. Germline V lookup: CDR1 MGHRA, CDR2 YSYEKL. The CDR3 consists of 14 residues. CDR3 nucleotides: TGCGCCAGCAGCCACGGACAGTACAATCAGCCCCAGCATTTT. Translation gives CASSHGQYNQPQHF.

The genes are TRBV6-1 and TRBJ1-5; D gene uncertain. The germline V gene encodes CDR1 MNHNS and CDR2 SASEGT. V was clipped by 1 base and J by 0 bases, with 7 bases between them. The CDR3 has 15 amino acids. CDR3 sequence: CASSEDPYSNQPQHF. Written as DNA, the CDR3 is TGTGCCAGCAGTGAAGACCCCTATAGCAATCAGCCCCAGCATTTT.

The V gene is TRBV29-1, the J gene TRBJ2-5; D assignment may be TRBD1 or TRBD2 (5 bases each). The CDR3 is 12 residues long. With 6 bases removed from V and 2 bases from J, the gap between germline ends came to 10 bases. The germline gives CDR1 SQVTM, CDR2 ANQGSEA. The CDR3 DNA sequence: TGCAGCGTGGGGACCCCTCAAGAGACCCAGTACTTC. It yields the protein CSVGTPQETQYF.

J is TRBJ2-7 and V is TRBV20-1; 8 nucleotides line up with TRBD1. Germline V gives CDR1 DFQATT, CDR2 SNEGSKA (reference sequence). The trim removed 6 bases at V and 0 bases at J, leaving 7 bases unmatched. The CDR3 covers 14 residues. As DNA, the CDR3 is TGCAGTGCGGAGGACAGGGTGGGCTCCTACGAGCAGTACTTC. Its protein is CSAEDRVGSYEQYF.

This rearrangement joins TRBV18 to TRBJ2-6; unclear D gene. This CDR3 comprises 14 residues. V lost 5 bases and J lost 0, with 5 bases in between. The V gene's germline CDR1 is KGHSH and CDR2 LQKENI. The chain's CDR3 is CASSFGSGANVLTF. CDR3 in DNA: TGTGCCAGCTCATTCGGCTCTGGGGCCAACGTCCTGACTTTC. The full variable domain, completed using reference TRBV18 and TRBJ2-6, is NAGVMQNPRHLVRRRGQEARLRCSPMKGHSHVYWYRQLPEEGLKFMVYLQKENIIDESGMPKERFSAEFPKEGPSILRIQQVVRGDSAAYFCASSFGSGANVLTFGAGSRLTVL.